This TCR beta chain comes out of a study of T-cell reconstitution after alpha-beta-depleted transplantation in children. Molecular barcoding with unique molecular identifiers was used for the TCRbeta library. TCRdb re-called the PCR reads with MiXCR, one entry per CDR3 protein. The sample shows over 200,000 distinct CDR3 sequences, about 9.2% of them seen only once. CDR1 and CDR2 from the germline V gene are PRHDT and FYEKMQ (reference sequence). With 3 bases removed from V and 6 bases from J, the gap between germline ends came to 10 bases. The length of the CDR3 is 13 residues. This clonotype was recorded many times.

This sequence originates from a human donor who donated a stem cell graft to a child with acute lymphoblastic leukemia. The V and J genes are TRBV13 and TRBJ2-3; tentatively, D is TRBD2 (6 bases). Material: PBMCs from the stem cell graft donor, obtained from the stem cell graft. CDR3: CASSFGGEDTQYF. DNA for the CDR3: TGTGCCAGCAGCTTCGGCGGGGAGGATACGCAGTATTTT.